This T cell receptor (beta chain) is drawn from a study of cytomegalovirus exposure and HLA in healthy donors. Study-wide findings and caveats: A later analysis showed TCR association rates differing by HLA locus, peaking at DRB1 and lowest at HLA-C. Beyond CMV serostatus, there was no information to go on about immune exposure. Accurate prediction of most subjects' HLA-A and HLA-B alleles from TCR beta sequences was reported.

This clone appeared once. Its antigen is unidentified. PCR used 60 Vbeta primers and 13 Jbeta primers. Profiling relied on immunoSEQ multiplex PCR, and the TCRdb table lists in-frame clones only, not all of them. There are 50,000 to 75,000 clones in the sample; less than 85% occur only once, and about 6.8% lies in the top ten. Trimming pared 1 base from V and 5 bases from J, leaving 9 bases between. The CDR3 covers 15 residues. The germline gives CDR1 LGHNA, CDR2 YSLEER. The donors comprised healthy bone marrow donors. Specimen: PBMCs. The V call is TRBV4-3, the J call TRBJ1-6; D not certain. The clonotype was recovered from a man aged 25-40 years in good health and CMV-seropositive. CDR3 nucleotide sequence: TGCGCCAGCAGCCAAGGTCTAGAGAATAATTCACCCCTCCACTTT. Its protein is CASSQGLENNSPLHF.